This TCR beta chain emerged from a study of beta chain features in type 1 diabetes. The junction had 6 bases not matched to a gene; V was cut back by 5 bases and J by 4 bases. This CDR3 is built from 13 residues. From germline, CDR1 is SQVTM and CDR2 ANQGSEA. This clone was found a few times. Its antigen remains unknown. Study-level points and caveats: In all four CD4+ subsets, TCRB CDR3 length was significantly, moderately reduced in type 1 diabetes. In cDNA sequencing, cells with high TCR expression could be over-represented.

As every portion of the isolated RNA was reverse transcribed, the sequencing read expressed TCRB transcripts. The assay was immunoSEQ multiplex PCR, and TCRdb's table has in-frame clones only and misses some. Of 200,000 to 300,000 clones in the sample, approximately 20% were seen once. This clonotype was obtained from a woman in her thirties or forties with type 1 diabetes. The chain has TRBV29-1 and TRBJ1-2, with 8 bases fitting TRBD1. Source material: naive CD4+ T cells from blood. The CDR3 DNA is TGCAGCGTTACAGGACAGGGTGGCTATGGCTACACCTTC. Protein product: CSVTGQGGYGYTF. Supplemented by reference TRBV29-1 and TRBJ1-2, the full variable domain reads SAVISQKPSRDICQRGTSLTIQCQVDSQVTMMFWYRQQPGQSLTLIATANQGSEATYESGFVIDKFPISRPNLTFSTLTVSNMSPEDSSIYLCSVTGQGGYGYTFGSGTRLTVV.